The 2 T cell receptor beta chains below were found in one sample sequenced in a study of beta chain features in type 1 diabetes. Sequenced material consisted of expressed TCRB transcripts (all of the isolated RNA was reverse transcribed). Libraries were prepared by immunoSEQ multiplex PCR; TCRdb keeps only in-frame clonotypes and omits some of them. The sample has 95,000 to 150,000 clones; less than 20% are singletons. No antigen is known for these receptors. Study findings and constraints: Patients with Type 1 diabetes showed moderately but significantly shorter TCRB CDR3s in all four CD4+ subsets.

The sequenced sample was central memory CD4+ T cells from blood. The receptors were gathered from a man aged 25-45 years with type 1 diabetes.

This clone was recorded a few times. A much larger clone sits a single nucleotide away, making a read error possible. The same CDR3 is also encoded by other DNA sequences in this sample. The chain joins TRBV12-5 to TRBJ1-2, with unresolved D. Germline V gene data show CDR1 as LGHNT and CDR2 as FRNRAP. The CDR3 runs to 12 residues. Trimming took off 6 bases at V and 7 bases at J, with 12 bases between the two ends. The DNA for the CDR3 is TGTGCTAGTGGGTTCCGACTTGTTGGCTACACCTTC. Residues: CASGFRLVGYTF.

This clone was detected only a few times. V and J are TRBV7-2 and TRBJ2-1; tentative D call: TRBD1 (6 bases). Per germline, CDR1 SGHTA and CDR2 FQGNSA. Trimming removed 5 bases at V and 6 bases at J, with 11 bases between. The CDR3 spans 13 residues. In DNA form, the CDR3 reads TGTGCCAGCAGCATAGGACAGTTCAATGAGCAGTTCTTC. Translated: CASSIGQFNEQFF.